Following are 30 T cell receptor beta chains from one sample sequenced in a study of OX40 agonist ivuxolimab in advanced cancers. Sequencing was performed with immunoSEQ multiplex PCR; in TCRdb, only in-frame clones are kept and a portion is missing. Altogether 30,000 to 40,000 clones are present, under 85% being singletons, with the ten largest covering approximately 15%. The specimen comprised CD4+ or CD8+ T cells sorted from blood, sampled in a trial of the OX40 agonist ivuxolimab. The source is an adult with an advanced solid tumor such as melanoma, head and neck, liver or kidney cancer.

The V gene is TRBV9, the J gene TRBJ2-3; D might be TRBD1 (6 bases). Germline V gene data show CDR1 as SGDLS and CDR2 as YYNGEE. V lost 4 bases to trimming and J lost 2 bases, with 11 bases between them. The CDR3 totals 14 residues. CDR3: CASSPDRFTDTQYF. The CDR3 nucleotides read TGTGCCAGCAGCCCAGACAGGTTCACAGATACGCAGTATTTT.

The J gene is TRBJ2-7, the V gene TRBV7-2; D is ambiguous. V shed 1 base and J shed 7 bases, with 11 bases lying between them. The CDR3 has 13 residues. From germline, CDR1 is SGHTA and CDR2 FQGNSA. The CDR3 sequence: CASSLDPGREQYF. DNA of the CDR3: TGTGCCAGCAGCTTAGATCCGGGTAGGGAGCAGTACTTC.

Here the CDR3 DNA reads TGTGCCAGCAGCGCGGAGGCTTCTGGAAACACCATATATTTT. Encoded protein: CASSAEASGNTIYF. The chain carries TRBV9 and TRBJ1-3; no definite D call. Looked up from germline, CDR1 is SGDLS and CDR2 is YYNGEE. V was shortened by 3 bases and J by 1 base, with 8 bases between the two germline ends. This CDR3 contains 14 residues.

This chain joins TRBV19 and TRBJ1-4; D may be TRBD1 (6 bases). The V end lost 4 bases, the J end lost 8 bases, and 8 bases lay between the germline ends. The CDR3 loop spans 12 amino acids. The germline gives CDR1 LNHDA, CDR2 SQIVND (reference sequence). The CDR3 DNA follows: TGTGCCAGTAGTACCCAGGGGGAAAAACTGTTTTTT. Translating it yields CASSTQGEKLFF.

The rearrangement links TRBV10-1 to TRBJ2-7, with D possibly being TRBD2 (6 bases). Germline values: CDR1 WNHNN, CDR2 SYGVQD (reference sequence). The CDR3 extends over 11 amino acids. Trimming stripped 6 bases from V and 12 bases from J, with 15 bases between. This CDR3 is CASSGGAGLYF. Written as DNA, the CDR3 is TGCGCCAGCAGCGGAGGGGCGGGGCTGTACTTC.

The genes are TRBV7-1 and TRBJ2-7, with 9 bases matching TRBD1. TRBV7-1 counts as an open reading frame of uncertain function. There are 15 residues in the CDR3. With V trimmed by 5 bases and J by 4 bases, 9 bases remained unmatched. CDR3: CASSQITGTGYEQYF. The CDR3 DNA sequence: TGTGCCAGCAGCCAGATAACCGGGACAGGGTACGAGCAGTACTTC.

V gene TRBV5-1 combines with J gene TRBJ1-4; D is undetermined. The CDR3 runs to 14 residues. CDR1 and CDR2 from the germline V gene are SGHRS and YFSETQ. V was pared by 7 bases and J by 2 bases, with 12 bases between. This chain's CDR3 is CASATGSTNEKLFF. The CDR3 DNA follows: TGCGCCAGCGCCACGGGTTCCACTAATGAAAAACTGTTTTTT.

The sample holds one count of this clone. The rearrangement uses TRBV6-6 and TRBJ1-5; 9 positions agree with TRBD1. Germline CDR1 reads MNHNY; CDR2 reads SVGAGI (reference sequence). V shed 6 bases and J 7 bases; nucleotides not matched to a gene: 4. This CDR3 spans 13 amino acids. The CDR3: CASRGDRAQPQHF. Here the CDR3 DNA reads TGTGCCAGCAGGGGGGACAGGGCCCAGCCCCAGCATTTT.

The rearrangement joins TRBV5-8 to TRBJ1-2; D unclear. Germline V CDR1 and CDR2: SGHTS, YDEGEE. The V gene lost 4 bases and the J gene lost 8 bases, with 18 bases spanning the gap. This CDR3 comprises 14 residues. CDR3 region: CASSPVGVTGGYTF. CDR3 DNA sequence: TGTGCCAGCAGCCCAGTCGGCGTGACGGGAGGCTACACCTTC.

The chain carries TRBV14 and TRBJ1-6, with D tentatively TRBD1 (6 bases). Germline V gene sequence: CDR1 SGHDN, CDR2 FVKESK. The CDR3 length is 15 residues. Trimming stripped 4 bases from V and 8 bases from J, with 15 bases between. The CDR3 region is CASSLRGQGDSPLHF. For the CDR3, the DNA is TGTGCCAGCAGCCTTCGGGGGCAGGGAGATTCACCCCTCCACTTT.

The rearrangement joins TRBV5-6 to TRBJ2-7, with 9 nucleotides matching TRBD1. Per germline, CDR1 SGHDT and CDR2 YYEEEE. V trimming: 4 bases; J trimming: 0 bases; junction bases outside the gene matches: 5. The CDR3 consists of 15 residues. DNA of the CDR3: TGTGCCAGCAGCGCGACAGGGGGTAGCTCCTACGAGCAGTACTTC. It specifies CASSATGGSSYEQYF.

This clone was detected only once. V gene TRBV18 combines with J gene TRBJ2-7; 9 positions match TRBD1. The CDR3 runs to 14 residues. From germline, CDR1 is KGHSH and CDR2 LQKENI. V lost 6 bases to trimming and J lost 5 bases; unmatched junction nucleotides: 8. The CDR3 is CASSRSRDRDEQYF. CDR3 sequence (DNA): TGTGCCAGCTCCCGGTCCCGGGACAGGGACGAGCAGTACTTC.

This clone came up once. The chain uses TRBV30 and TRBJ2-1; tentative D call: TRBD2 (7 bases). Looked up from germline, CDR1 is GTSNPN and CDR2 is SVGIG (reference sequence). V lost 2 bases and J lost 8, with 13 bases in between. This CDR3 comprises 13 residues. CDR3 bases: TGTGCCTGGAGTAGAGGGGGGGCCTATGAGCAGTTCTTC. This gives the protein CAWSRGGAYEQFF. Based on the CDR3 plus reference TRBV30 and TRBJ2-1, the full variable domain is SQTIHQWPATLVQPVGSPLSLECTVEGTSNPNLYWYRQAAGRGLQLLFYSVGIGQISSEVPQNLSASRPQDRQFILSSKKLLLSDSGFYLCAWSRGGAYEQFFGPGTRLTVL.

This clone was observed a handful of times. The chain carries TRBV5-4 and TRBJ2-5; 7 nucleotides align to TRBD2. The CDR3 extends over 17 amino acids. V lost 3 bases to trimming and J lost 1 base; unmatched junction nucleotides: 12. CDR1 is SGHNT and CDR2 is YYREEE in the germline V gene (reference sequence). The CDR3 region is CASSSSATSLSQETQYF. Here the CDR3 DNA reads TGTGCCAGCAGCTCGAGCGCGACTAGCCTTTCCCAAGAGACCCAGTACTTC.

The genes are TRBV15 and TRBJ1-1; tentative D call: TRBD1 (6 bases). The CDR3 extends over 16 amino acids. V lost 0 bases to trimming and J lost 3 bases, with 14 bases between them. Per the germline V gene, CDR1 is LNHNV and CDR2 is YYDKDF (reference sequence). The CDR3 reads CATSRDRGNGDTEAFF. In DNA, the CDR3 is TGTGCCACCAGCAGAGATAGGGGGAATGGGGACACTGAAGCTTTCTTT. Together with reference TRBV15 and TRBJ1-1, the CDR3 gives the full variable domain: DAMVIQNPRYQVTQFGKPVTLSCSQTLNHNVMYWYQQKSSQAPKLLFHYYDKDFNNEADTPDNFQSRRPNTSFCFLDIRSPGLGDTAMYLCATSRDRGNGDTEAFFGQGTRLTVV.

This clone was detected only once. The J gene is TRBJ2-1, the V gene TRBV7-2; TRBD2 matches at 9 bases. Germline V lookup: CDR1 SGHTA, CDR2 FQGNSA. The CDR3 is 15 residues long. V shed 5 bases, J shed 5 bases, and the junction held 7 bases outside the gene matches. The CDR3 sequence: CASSRGTSSNNEQFF. DNA for the CDR3: TGTGCCAGCAGCAGAGGGACTAGCTCAAACAATGAGCAGTTCTTC.

The V call is TRBV19, the J call TRBJ1-5; D is unclear. Germline lookup yields CDR1 LNHDA and CDR2 SQIVND (reference sequence). This CDR3 spans 15 amino acids. V lost 7 bases to trimming and J lost 5 bases, with 18 bases between them. The CDR3 DNA sequence: TGTGCCAGTAAGCGCACCGGGTATCAAGATCAGCCCCAGCATTTT. Protein product: CASKRTGYQDQPQHF.

The rearrangement joins TRBV7-3 to TRBJ1-5; maybe TRBD1 (5 bases). Germline V CDR1 and CDR2: SGHTA, FQGTGA. This CDR3 contains 14 residues. Trimming left V 6 bases short and J 2 bases short, with 11 bases between. CDR3 sequence reads: CASSRDGGNQPQHF. The DNA of the CDR3 is TGTGCCAGCAGTCGGGACGGAGGCAATCAGCCCCAGCATTTT.

The chain combines TRBV7-9 with TRBJ2-5; unclear D gene. This CDR3 comprises 15 residues. The V gene's germline CDR1 is SEHNR and CDR2 FQNEAQ (reference sequence). V was cut by 0 bases and J by 4 bases, with 12 bases left in between. DNA for the CDR3: TGTGCCAGCAGCTTAGCGATGACGACGGTAGAGACCCAGTACTTC. This encodes CASSLAMTTVETQYF.

The V and J genes are TRBV27 and TRBJ1-5; weak D call: TRBD1 (5 bases). The germline V gene encodes CDR1 MNHEY and CDR2 SMNVEV (reference sequence). The CDR3 is 14 residues long. V was trimmed by 6 bases and J by 5 bases, leaving 14 bases between them. CDR3 residues: CASSEKGNDQPQHF. The CDR3, as DNA: TGTGCCAGCAGCGAAAAGGGGAACGATCAGCCCCAGCATTTT.

The chain carries TRBV11-2 and TRBJ1-1; D ambiguous. This CDR3 spans 14 amino acids. Germline CDR1 and CDR2: SGHAT and FQNNGV. Trimming took off 0 bases at V and 5 bases at J, with 10 bases between the two ends. The CDR3 region is CASSLDGGGTEAFF. DNA for the CDR3: TGTGCCAGCAGCTTAGATGGAGGTGGAACTGAAGCTTTCTTT.

V gene TRBV4-1 combines with J gene TRBJ1-6; 11 nucleotides line up with TRBD1. Germline V gene lookup returns CDR1 MGHRA and CDR2 YSYEKL. V lost 1 base, J lost 7 bases, and 0 bases stayed unmatched. The CDR3 runs to 15 residues. CDR3 sequence (DNA): TGCGCCAGCAGCCAAGGGACAGGGGGCAATTCACCCCTCCACTTT. Translated, it gives CASSQGTGGNSPLHF.

The chain couples TRBV6-1 to TRBJ1-1, with 8 bases aligning to TRBD1. The ends lost 6 bases at V and 1 base at J; junction bases unmatched: 7. Germline V gene lookup returns CDR1 MNHNS and CDR2 SASEGT. CDR3 length equals 15 residues. The CDR3 sequence: CASRTADRANTEAFF. The CDR3 coding sequence is TGTGCCAGCAGAACCGCGGACAGGGCGAACACTGAAGCTTTCTTT.

V usage is TRBV19 and J usage is TRBJ2-7; a weak D match, TRBD1 (6 bases). The V gene's germline CDR1 is LNHDA and CDR2 SQIVND (reference sequence). Trimming took off 6 bases at V and 0 bases at J, with 24 bases between the two ends. There are 18 residues in the CDR3. CDR3 in amino acids: CASSSKAGDSASSYEQYF. The DNA for the CDR3 is TGTGCCAGTAGCAGTAAGGCAGGGGATTCCGCCAGCTCCTACGAGCAGTACTTC.

This clone was picked up a small number of times. The chain joins TRBV19 to TRBJ2-7; D may be TRBD1 (6 bases). V shed 5 bases and J shed 7 bases, with 12 bases lying between them. There are 12 residues in the CDR3. Per germline, CDR1 LNHDA and CDR2 SQIVND (reference sequence). The CDR3 region has the DNA TGTGCCAGTAGTGGGGACACAGGGGAGCAGTACTTC. It codes for CASSGDTGEQYF.

V gene TRBV5-1 combines with J gene TRBJ1-6, with 9 bases matching TRBD1. The V gene's germline CDR1 is SGHRS and CDR2 YFSETQ. Germline trimming cut 2 bases from V and 7 bases from J; bases unmatched to any gene: 4. This CDR3 has 15 residues. CDR3 coding DNA: TGCGCCAGCAGCTTTACCGGGACAGGGAATTCACCCCTCCACTTT. Translated: CASSFTGTGNSPLHF.

This rearrangement joins TRBV30 to TRBJ1-1; 7 nucleotides line up with TRBD1. V trimming: 1 base; J trimming: 3 bases; junction bases outside the gene matches: 2. The CDR3 contains 13 residues. Germline assignment: CDR1 GTSNPN and CDR2 SVGIG (reference sequence). The CDR3 sequence is CAWSETGDTEAFF. The CDR3 DNA sequence: TGTGCCTGGAGTGAAACAGGGGACACTGAAGCTTTCTTT.

This chain joins TRBV9 and TRBJ2-1; 7 nucleotides line up with TRBD2. The germline gives CDR1 SGDLS, CDR2 YYNGEE. The CDR3 spans 14 residues. Unmatched junction bases numbered 8, after V lost 4 bases and J lost 7 bases. The CDR3 DNA is TGTGCCAGCAGCCAAGATAACGGGGGGAATGAGCAGTTCTTC. It codes for CASSQDNGGNEQFF. Combining the CDR3 with reference TRBV9 and TRBJ2-1 gives the whole variable domain DSGVTQTPKHLITATGQRVTLRCSPRSGDLSVYWYQQSLDQGLQFLIQYYNGEERAKGNILERFSAQQFPDLHSELNLSSLELGDSALYFCASSQDNGGNEQFFGPGTRLTVL.

This rearrangement joins TRBV7-9 to TRBJ2-3; D is perhaps TRBD1 (5 bases). Trimming removed 8 bases from V and 3 bases from J, with 12 bases in between. This CDR3 has 13 residues. Germline-derived CDR1 and CDR2 are SEHNR and FQNEAQ (reference sequence). The CDR3 region is CASDQGKTDTQYF. The CDR3 DNA sequence: TGTGCCAGCGACCAGGGAAAAACAGATACGCAGTATTTT.

The rearrangement links TRBV18 to TRBJ2-3; D perhaps matches TRBD2 (5 bases). The ends were cut back, 4 bases at V and 2 bases at J, with 7 bases in the middle. This CDR3 spans 13 amino acids. Germline V gene sequence: CDR1 KGHSH, CDR2 LQKENI. DNA for the CDR3: TGTGCCAGCTCACGGACTTTCACAGATACGCAGTATTTT. Encoded protein: CASSRTFTDTQYF.